A single T cell receptor (beta chain) is shown here with its context. The sample comes from a study of shared clonotypes between healthy human individuals. Study as a whole: The donors, a couple of women and a few men, were aged 18 to 49. Plates per donor: three CD4 naive, three CD4 memory, two CD8 naive, one CD8 memory.

Each subset's genomic DNA was split evenly across several immunoSEQ plates. The assay was immunoSEQ multiplex PCR, and TCRdb's table has in-frame clones only and misses some. This sample carries 1.4 million or so clones, 98% of them seen once, and the ten largest clones take 0.3% to 0.45%. This CDR3 has 14 amino acids. The V and J ends lost 4 bases and 7 bases, in that order; junction bases with no gene match: 4. CDR1 is MNHEY, CDR2 SVGAGI, per germline. CD4+ cell separation produced CD45RA+ naive and CD45RA-negative memory subsets. V usage is TRBV6-5 and J usage is TRBJ2-1; 10 nucleotides align to TRBD2. Material: naive CD4+ T cells sorted from blood. The subset was: CD45RA+ positively selected. The TCR originated in a man aged 25 to 40 in good health. For the CDR3, the DNA is TGTGCCAGCAGTTCTAGCGGGAGCCGGAATGAGCAGTTCTTC. It translates to CASSSSGSRNEQFF.